These 14 T cell receptor beta chains share one sample of origin, sequenced in a study of blood T cell repertoires in COVID-19. TCRdb's copy holds only in-frame clones and misses some; the assay was immunoSEQ multiplex PCR. The table has about 210,000 clones, roughly 88% seen once. Sequenced input: PBMCs or T cells enriched from blood (not recorded which). These TCRs come from a woman in her forties with acute COVID-19.

This clone appeared once. The chain links TRBV7-2 to TRBJ1-1; 8 bases are shared with TRBD1. With V trimmed by 1 base and J by 0 bases, 7 bases remained unmatched. The length of the CDR3 is 17 residues. Germline V gene lookup returns CDR1 SGHTA and CDR2 FQGNSA. CDR3 loop: CASSLVAAGGMNTEAFF. CDR3 in DNA: TGTGCCAGCAGCTTAGTGGCGGCAGGGGGCATGAACACTGAAGCTTTCTTT.

In nucleotides, the CDR3 is TGTGCCACCAGTGATACTCGGACAGGGCCTAGCAATCAGCCCCAGCATTTT. Translation gives CATSDTRTGPSNQPQHF. This chain uses TRBV24-1 with TRBJ1-5; 8 positions agree with TRBD1. The trim removed 3 bases at V and 0 bases at J, leaving 6 bases unmatched. CDR3 length: 17 amino acids. The germline CDR1 and CDR2 sequences are KGHDR and SFDVKD.

This chain joins TRBV21-1 and TRBJ1-1. TRBV21-1 represents a pseudogene. The CDR3 spans 15 residues. This CDR3 is CASSKPSGTHTEAFF. The CDR3 DNA is TGTGCCAGCAGCAAACCCTCGGGGACTCACACTGAAGCTTTCTTT.

The V call is TRBV2, the J call TRBJ2-3; 7 nucleotides line up with TRBD2. The germline CDR1 and CDR2 sequences are SNHLY and FYNNEI. The CDR3 spans 17 residues. J lost 1 base, V lost 4 bases, and 11 bases had no gene match. CDR3 nucleotide sequence: TGTGCCAGCAGTGCTAGGGGCCGGGCGGGGGGCACAGATACGCAGTATTTT. It codes for CASSARGRAGGTDTQYF.

The chain links TRBV6-6 to TRBJ1-3, with 7 bases lining up with TRBD1. The CDR3 is 14 residues long. J lost 0 bases, V lost 6 bases, and 2 bases had no gene match. Per germline, CDR1 MNHNY and CDR2 SVGAGI (reference sequence). The CDR3 here is CASSGTASGNTIYF. The CDR3 DNA reads as TGTGCCAGCAGCGGGACAGCCTCTGGAAACACCATATATTTT.

The V and J genes are TRBV19 and TRBJ1-6; D is perhaps TRBD1 (6 bases). Germline CDR1 reads LNHDA; CDR2 reads SQIVND (reference sequence). The CDR3 has 15 amino acids. The ends were cut back, 5 bases at V and 7 bases at J, with 15 bases in the middle. This CDR3 reads CASSVLQGGNSPLHF. CDR3 nucleotide sequence: TGTGCCAGTAGTGTACTACAGGGAGGGAATTCACCCCTCCACTTT.

This chain joins TRBV10-2 and TRBJ2-1; the match to TRBD2 covers 13 bases. The germline V gene encodes CDR1 WSHSY and CDR2 SAAADI. V lost 2 bases to trimming and J lost 10 bases; unmatched junction nucleotides: 2. The CDR3 totals 14 residues. The CDR3 spells CASSEGLAGVEQFF. The CDR3 region has the DNA TGCGCCAGCAGTGAGGGACTAGCGGGGGTCGAGCAGTTCTTC.

This chain links TRBV3-1 (or the pseudogene TRBV3-2) with TRBJ1-6; TRBD1 matches 9 bases. There are 16 residues in the CDR3. Trimming at V came to 2 bases and at J to 6 bases, leaving 5 bases not matched to a gene. Germline V gives CDR1 LGHDT, CDR2 YNNKEL (reference sequence). The CDR3 DNA follows: TGTGCCAGCAGCCAACCTCCGACAGGGGGTAATTCACCCCTCCACTTT. Amino acid sequence: CASSQPPTGGNSPLHF.

This sequence joins TRBV5-1 and TRBJ2-2; TRBD2 agrees at 7 bases. There are 14 residues in the CDR3. Losses at the gene ends were 7 bases for V and 5 bases for J; bases not matched to a gene: 8. Germline V gene lookup returns CDR1 SGHRS and CDR2 YFSETQ. The DNA of the CDR3 is TGCGCCAGCTGGCGGACCGGGGGGACCGGGGAGCTGTTTTTT. Amino acids: CASWRTGGTGELFF.

The chain has TRBV6-2 or TRBV6-3 and TRBJ2-3; 8 bases map to TRBD2. Germline V gives CDR1 MNHEY, CDR2 SVGEGT. This CDR3 region has 18 residues. The V gene end was trimmed by 5 bases and the J gene end by 4 bases; junction bases not matched to a gene: 17. This chain's CDR3 is CASSTQGLASGLPDTQYF. CDR3 nucleotides: TGTGCCAGCAGTACCCAGGGGCTGGCTAGCGGGTTGCCAGATACGCAGTATTTT.

Worth noting for this clone: The same CDR3 also results from other DNA sequences found in this sample. The V gene is TRBV9, the J gene TRBJ2-3; 13 nucleotides line up with TRBD2. V was clipped by 3 bases and J by 6 bases; unmatched bases: 4. CDR3 size: 15 residues. From germline, CDR1 is SGDLS and CDR2 YYNGEE. CDR3 DNA: TGTGCCAGCAGCGGACTAGCGGGGGGCCCTGATACGCAGTATTTT. Protein: CASSGLAGGPDTQYF.

This chain uses TRBV4-1 with TRBJ2-2; TRBD2 agrees at 8 bases. The V gene's germline CDR1 is MGHRA and CDR2 YSYEKL. The CDR3 contains 16 residues. V lost 4 bases, J lost 6 bases, and 10 bases stayed unmatched. CDR3 nucleotide sequence: TGCGCCAGCAGCCCCAATAGCGGGACGGAAGCCGGGGAGCTGTTTTTT. Its protein product is CASSPNSGTEAGELFF.

The V call is TRBV7-2, the J call TRBJ1-1; D is ambiguous. The germline V gene encodes CDR1 SGHTA and CDR2 FQGNSA. This CDR3 is built from 15 residues. V lost 1 base and J lost 5, with 14 bases in between. CDR3 sequence reads: CASSLESIRVTEAFF. The CDR3 DNA reads as TGTGCCAGCAGCTTAGAATCTATAAGAGTTACTGAAGCTTTCTTT. Looking up the rest from reference TRBV7-2 and TRBJ1-1 gives the full variable domain: GAGVSQSPSNKVTEKGKDVELRCDPISGHTALYWYRQSLGQGLEFLIYFQGNSAPDKSGLPSDRFSAERTGGSVSTLTIQRTQQEDSAVYLCASSLESIRVTEAFFGQGTRLTVV.

The J gene is TRBJ2-3, the V gene TRBV9; tentatively, D is TRBD1 (5 bases). The V end lost 4 bases, the J end lost 0 bases, and 12 bases lay between the germline ends. Germline V gene lookup returns CDR1 SGDLS and CDR2 YYNGEE. The CDR3 runs 15 residues. The CDR3 spells CASSSRTPSTDTQYF. The CDR3 DNA reads TGTGCCAGCAGCTCGCGGACACCGAGCACAGATACGCAGTATTTT. The variable domain in full, completed from reference TRBV9 and TRBJ2-3, reads DSGVTQTPKHLITATGQRVTLRCSPRSGDLSVYWYQQSLDQGLQFLIQYYNGEERAKGNILERFSAQQFPDLHSELNLSSLELGDSALYFCASSSRTPSTDTQYFGPGTRLTVL.